This TCR beta chain was documented in a study of blood T cell repertoires in COVID-19. The overall study: PBMCs, B-cell-depleted T cells, or T cells were the source of the cDNA or gDNA that made up the material.

This clone was seen only once. Generated by immunoSEQ multiplex PCR, the TCRdb table keeps only in-frame clones and is missing some. Of around 56,000 clones in the sample, roughly 90% are singletons; the top ten hold around 20%. This TCR was recovered from a human donor in a cohort sampled during active COVID-19. The sequenced sample consisted of peripheral blood.

The CDR3 nucleotides are TGTGCCAGCAGCTTAGTGGCGGGTCGGGGCAATGAGCAGTTCTTC. Translated: CASSLVAGRGNEQFF. V gene TRBV7-2 combines with J gene TRBJ2-1, with D perhaps TRBD2 (5 bases). This CDR3 comprises 15 residues. Trimming cost V 1 base and J 6 bases, with 13 bases left between them. In germline, CDR1 is SGHTA, CDR2 FQGNSA.